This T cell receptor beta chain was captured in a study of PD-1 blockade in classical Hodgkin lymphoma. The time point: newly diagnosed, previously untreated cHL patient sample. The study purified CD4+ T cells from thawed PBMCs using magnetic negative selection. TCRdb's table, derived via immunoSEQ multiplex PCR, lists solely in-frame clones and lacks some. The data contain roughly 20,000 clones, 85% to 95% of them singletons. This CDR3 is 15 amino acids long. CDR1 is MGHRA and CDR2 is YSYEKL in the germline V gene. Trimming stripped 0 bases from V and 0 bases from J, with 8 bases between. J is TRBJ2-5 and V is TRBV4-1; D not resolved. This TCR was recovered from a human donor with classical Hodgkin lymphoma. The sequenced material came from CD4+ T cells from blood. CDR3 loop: CASSQERRYQETQYF. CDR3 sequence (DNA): TGCGCCAGCAGCCAAGAGAGACGGTACCAAGAGACCCAGTACTTC.